This T cell receptor beta chain appears in the sequencing data of a study of T cell repertoires in ileal Crohn's disease (dated by TCRdb to about 2019). Context from the whole study: The median duration of disease was roughly 7.6 years, and at the time of surgery approximately 33% of patients were active smokers. Every patient underwent surgery because of a complication, which was stricturing disease in around 60% and penetrating disease in about 39%. M6 samples were neoterminal ileum biopsies taken at postoperative colonoscopy. TCR repertoire analysis was done in a few dozen Crohn's disease patients from a prospective multicentre cohort. Running in parallel with the study was a multicentre cohort set up to find predictors of early endoscopic recurrence following ileocolonic resection. Roughly half of the patients were given postoperative therapy, with about a dozen receiving thiopurines and 15 to 20 receiving anti-TNF agents. The study sequenced 171 mucosal samples from 57 patients, taken at several locations on the surgical specimen and at postoperative endoscopy. A Rutgeerts score higher than i0 was the definition used for endoscopic postoperative recurrence. Study-wide conclusions, independent of this receptor: Patients who were active smokers at surgery had a significantly higher proportion of clonal expansions than non-smokers (roughly 24% vs 19%, p=0.02). Higher high-frequency clone percentages at surgery were associated with endoscopic recurrence; all patients with clonality above 26.8% (18/57) had recurrence. Only a subgroup of patients, of unstated size, had mucosal CD4 and CD8 T cells sorted and sequenced. Postoperative endoscopy timing varied within the first year after surgery, with a median delay of roughly seven months. Compared with CD4 T cells, sorted CD8 T cells contained more high-frequency clones, which suggests that the mucosal expansions were mostly CD8.

The meaning of the sample's time point label: neoterminal ileum biopsy at postoperative endoscopy, about 6 months after surgery. Eligible patients were adults with ileal or ileocolonic Crohn's disease who had an indication for ileocolonic resection. Before DNA extraction, whole ileal mucosal biopsies were kept frozen at -80 degrees C. A TRizol-based method was used to extract genomic DNA from the frozen whole biopsies, and the DNA was quantified with a NanoDrop 2000 spectrophotometer. For commercial TCRB immunosequencing, 400 to 550 nanograms of biopsy DNA were submitted for each sample. Adaptive Biotechnology amplified CDR3 regions from genomic DNA with a two-step multiplex PCR that controlled for amplification bias. Primers for every V and J gene segment were used in the first PCR, and barcodes and Illumina adapters were added in the second PCR. CDR3 libraries were sequenced on an Illumina instrument. Turning to the authors' computational methods: Vendor-provided pipelines were combined with custom analysis of raw data in R/Bioconductor under R version 3.3.0. Clonality, ranging from 0 to 1, was calculated as the inverse of the normalised Shannon entropy of all productive clones. High-frequency clones were defined as the share of the repertoire occupied by the top 100 clones, with only clones passing a 95% confidence test being retained. Overlap between samples was measured with the Morisita-Horn index, while repertoire diversity was measured with the Simpson index. TCRdb holds this immuneACCESS table with in-frame rearrangements only. Some clones are missing; in checked studies, unresolved V genes explain under half, and the rest has no known cause. V and J calls and clone size are those listed in that table; D and trimming were worked out from the DNA. A total of roughly 5,600 clones appear in this sample, just under 80% of them only once. 30% to 35% of the sample is held by the ten biggest clonotypes.

This clone showed up just a few times. Its antigen is not yet known. The input lacks base qualities; no much larger clone sits a single base away. Sequencing was performed on ileal tissue. This TCR derives from an adult with Crohn's disease.

In nucleotides, the sequence is TGTGCCAGCAGCGGACAGGCAACTAATGAAAAACTGTTTTTT. It encodes CASSGQATNEKLFF. This chain joins TRBV2 to TRBJ1-4, with TRBD1 matching 7 junction bases. CDR1 and CDR2 were assigned from the germline V gene as SNHLY and FYNNEI. At the junction V is shortened by 6 bases and J by 0 bases; bases outside the gene matches: 1. Taken from cysteine to phenylalanine, the CDR3 has 14 residues. The kept DNA is CDR3 alone, 42 bases in frame from the first base.